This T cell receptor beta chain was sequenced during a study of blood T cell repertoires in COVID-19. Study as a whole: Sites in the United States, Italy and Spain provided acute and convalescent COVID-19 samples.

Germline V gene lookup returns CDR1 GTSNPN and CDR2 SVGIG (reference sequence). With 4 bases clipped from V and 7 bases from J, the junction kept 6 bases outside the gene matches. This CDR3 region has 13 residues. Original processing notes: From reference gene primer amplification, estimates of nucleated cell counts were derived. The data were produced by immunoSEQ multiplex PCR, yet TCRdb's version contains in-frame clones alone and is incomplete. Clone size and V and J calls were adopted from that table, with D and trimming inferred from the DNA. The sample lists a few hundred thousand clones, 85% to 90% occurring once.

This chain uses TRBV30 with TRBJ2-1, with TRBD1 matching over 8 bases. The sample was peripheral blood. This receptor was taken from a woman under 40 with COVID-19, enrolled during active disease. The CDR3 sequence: CAWITHRGNEQFF. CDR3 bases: TGTGCCTGGATCACCCACAGGGGGAATGAGCAGTTCTTC.